This passage covers 8 T cell receptor beta chains from one sample sequenced in a study of cytomegalovirus exposure and HLA in healthy donors. PCR amplification relied on 60 Vbeta primers (plus 13 Jbeta primers). Repertoires were generated with immunoSEQ multiplex PCR, while TCRdb's copy carries only in-frame clones and drops some. Of approximately 59,000 clones listed, approximately 82% are singletons. Source material: PBMCs. The receptors were sampled from a girl aged 10 to 17 in good health and CMV-seropositive.

This rearrangement joins TRBV2 to TRBJ1-2; perhaps TRBD1 as D (6 bases). V lost 4 bases and J lost 2, with 17 bases in between. CDR3 length: 16 amino acids. In germline, CDR1 is SNHLY, CDR2 FYNNEI. The CDR3 nucleotides are TGTGCCAGCAGTGGAGGGGAGGGGGTGTCAAACTATGGCTACACCTTC. It is translated as CASSGGEGVSNYGYTF.

The chain couples TRBV6-1 to TRBJ1-2; TRBD1 agrees at 11 bases. This CDR3 is built from 13 residues. Trimming at V came to 5 bases and at J to 8 bases, leaving 4 bases not matched to a gene. Germline CDR1 reads MNHNS; CDR2 reads SASEGT. The CDR3 sequence: CASSPRDRGGYTF. As DNA, the CDR3 is TGTGCCAGCAGTCCCCGGGACAGGGGGGGCTACACCTTC.

The gene calls are TRBV11-2 and TRBJ2-7; 12 positions match TRBD1. The CDR3 has 18 amino acids. J gave up 2 bases and V 5 bases, and 13 bases lay outside the gene matches. Germline lookup yields CDR1 SGHAT and CDR2 FQNNGV. CDR3 residues: CASSPLHRDRGHPYEQYF. CDR3 DNA sequence: TGTGCCAGCAGCCCTCTCCATCGGGACAGGGGGCACCCCTACGAGCAGTACTTC.

This clone was found once. The chain has TRBV6-5 and TRBJ2-5; 7 bases line up with TRBD1. Trimming took 0 bases from V and 3 from J; bases not matched to a gene: 4. The CDR3 runs 15 residues. Germline V gene sequence: CDR1 MNHEY, CDR2 SVGAGI. CDR3 nucleotides: TGTGCCAGCAGTTACTCGACAGGGAAGAAAGAGACCCAGTACTTC. Protein: CASSYSTGKKETQYF.

The chain recombines TRBV4-1 with TRBJ1-2; tentatively, D is TRBD1 (6 bases). CDR3 size: 19 residues. The V and J ends lost 4 bases and 1 base respectively, with 25 bases between them. Germline V lookup: CDR1 MGHRA, CDR2 YSYEKL. The CDR3, as DNA: TGCGCCAGCAGCCTACAGGCCCGGAACAGGGCGCCCTTTAACTATGGCTACACCTTC. Protein sequence: CASSLQARNRAPFNYGYTF.

This sequence joins TRBV5-6 and TRBJ1-6; 11 bases agree with TRBD1. Germline values: CDR1 SGHDT, CDR2 YYEEEE. CDR3 size: 16 residues. The junction had 9 bases not matched to a gene; V was cut back by 4 bases and J by 9 bases. This chain's CDR3 is CASSPTGTGGISPLHF. In DNA form, the CDR3 reads TGTGCCAGCAGCCCAACCGGGACAGGGGGTATTTCACCCCTCCACTTT.

CDR3 loop: CASNPASGSYEQYF. CDR3 sequence (DNA): TGTGCCAGCAACCCGGCTAGCGGCTCCTACGAGCAGTACTTC. The rearrangement joins TRBV2 to TRBJ2-7; 7 nucleotides align to TRBD2. The CDR3 runs 14 residues. CDR1 and CDR2 (germline): SNHLY, FYNNEI. Unmatched junction bases numbered 6, after V lost 7 bases and J lost 0 bases.

The chain employs TRBV28 and TRBJ1-2, with 7 bases fitting TRBD1. With 5 bases clipped from V and 2 bases from J, the junction kept 2 bases outside the gene matches. This CDR3 is built from 13 residues. The germline gives CDR1 MDHEN, CDR2 SYDVKM. CDR3 bases: TGTGCCAGCAGTAGGGGGCAAAACTATGGCTACACCTTC. Amino acids: CASSRGQNYGYTF.